The sequence of this TCR beta chain was determined in a study of early T cells in non-severe SARS-CoV-2 infection. This clonotype was observed at least ten times. Antigen specificity is unknown. Study outcomes and limitations: Matching with VDJdb favored anti-spike CD8 responses (missing private and CD4 specificities).

CDR3 length: 13 residues. Trimming stripped 5 bases from V and 6 bases from J, with 10 bases between. CDR1 is SGHTA, CDR2 FQGTGA, per germline. Individual cDNA molecules received unique molecular identifiers. One entry per CDR3 protein, called by TCRdb with MiXCR from the 5' RACE reads. The sample consists of about 46,000 distinct CDR3 sequences, around 10% of them appearing once. The sequenced sample was whole blood, obtained at baseline. The receptor's source is an adult who was a healthcare worker with PCR-confirmed SARS-CoV-2 infection or an uninfected control (not recorded which). The V and J genes are TRBV7-3 and TRBJ2-2; no clear D gene. In DNA form, the CDR3 reads TGTGCCAGCAGCACTCGAGGCCCCGGGGAGCTGTTTTTT. Translating it yields CASSTRGPGELFF.